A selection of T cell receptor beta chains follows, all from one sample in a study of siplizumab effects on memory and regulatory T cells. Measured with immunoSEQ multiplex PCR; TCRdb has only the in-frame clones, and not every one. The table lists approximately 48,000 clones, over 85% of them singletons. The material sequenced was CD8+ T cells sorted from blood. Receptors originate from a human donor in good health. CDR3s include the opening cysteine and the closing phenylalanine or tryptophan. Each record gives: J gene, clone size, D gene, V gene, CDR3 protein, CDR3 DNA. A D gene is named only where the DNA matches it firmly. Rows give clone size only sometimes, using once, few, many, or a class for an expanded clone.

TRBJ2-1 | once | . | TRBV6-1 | CASSEYLNNEQFF | TGTGCCAGCAGTGAATACCTTAACAATGAGCAGTTCTTC
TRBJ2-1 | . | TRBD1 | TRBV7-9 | CASSGAGQGAYNEQFF | TGTGCCAGCAGCGGAGCCGGACAGGGCGCCTACAATGAGCAGTTCTTC
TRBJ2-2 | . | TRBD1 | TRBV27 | CASSLSGAGGPTGELFF | TGTGCCAGCAGTTTAAGCGGTGCAGGGGGCCCCACCGGGGAGCTGTTTTTT
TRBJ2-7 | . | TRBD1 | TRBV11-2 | CASSSRDRFSYEQYF | TGTGCCAGCAGCTCCCGGGACAGGTTCTCCTACGAGCAGTACTTC
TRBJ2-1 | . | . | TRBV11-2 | CASSLEHGTISYNEQFF | TGTGCCAGCAGCTTAGAACACGGGACGATCTCCTACAATGAGCAGTTCTTC
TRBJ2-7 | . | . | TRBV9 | CASSPTDINSYEQYF | TGTGCCAGCAGCCCCACTGACATTAATTCCTACGAGCAGTACTTC
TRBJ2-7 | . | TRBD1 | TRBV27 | CASRPTGGLYYEQYF | TGTGCCAGCAGACCCACAGGGGGTCTCTATTACGAGCAGTACTTC
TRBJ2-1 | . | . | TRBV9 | CASSVATYNEQFF | TGTGCCAGCAGCGTAGCCACTTACAATGAGCAGTTCTTC
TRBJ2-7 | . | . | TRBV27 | CASSLSLVRGDEQYF | TGTGCCAGCAGTTTATCGCTAGTCAGGGGGGACGAGCAGTACTTC
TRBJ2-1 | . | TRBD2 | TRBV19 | CASSPTSGLDSYNEQFF | TGTGCCAGTAGTCCGACTAGCGGGCTAGACTCTTACAATGAGCAGTTCTTC
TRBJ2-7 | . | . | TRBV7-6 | CASSLAGAYEQYF | TGTGCCAGCAGCTTAGCGGGGGCCTACGAGCAGTACTTC
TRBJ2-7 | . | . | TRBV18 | CASSPGAGESYEQYF | TGTGCCAGCTCACCGGGGGCAGGGGAATCCTACGAGCAGTACTTC
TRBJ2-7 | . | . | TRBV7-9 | CASSSGPPPAYEQYF | TGTGCCAGCAGCTCGGGCCCACCACCGGCGTACGAGCAGTACTTC
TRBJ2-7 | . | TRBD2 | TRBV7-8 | CASSSLAGVRYEQYF | TGTGCCAGCAGCTCCCTAGCGGGAGTCCGCTACGAGCAGTACTTC
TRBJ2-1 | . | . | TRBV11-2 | CASSLDPTPYNEQFF | TGTGCCAGCAGCTTAGACCCGACCCCCTACAATGAGCAGTTCTTC
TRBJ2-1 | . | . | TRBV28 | CASSARGEQFF | TGTGCCAGCAGTGCCCGCGGTGAGCAGTTCTTC
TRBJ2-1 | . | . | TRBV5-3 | CARSQRGQLPINEQFF | TGTGCCAGAAGCCAACGAGGACAGCTGCCGATCAATGAGCAGTTCTTC
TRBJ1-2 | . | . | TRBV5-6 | CASTEINRGPLNGYTF | TGTGCCAGCACGGAAATAAACCGTGGTCCCCTAAATGGCTACACCTTC
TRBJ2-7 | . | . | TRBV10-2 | CASSEGTVYEQYF | TGCGCCAGCAGTGAGGGGACGGTGTACGAGCAGTACTTC
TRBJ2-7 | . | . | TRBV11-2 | CASSLAGSPYEQYF | TGTGCCAGCAGCTTAGCCGGGAGCCCCTACGAGCAGTACTTC
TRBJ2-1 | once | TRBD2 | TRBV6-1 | CASSEANQRLLAGGGNEQFF | TGTGCCAGCAGTGAAGCCAATCAGAGGTTGCTAGCGGGAGGCGGCAATGAGCAGTTCTTC
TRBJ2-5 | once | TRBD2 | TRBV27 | CASSSGLNQETQYF | TGTGCCAGCAGTTCGGGACTAAACCAAGAGACCCAGTACTTC
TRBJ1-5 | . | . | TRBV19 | CASRDLTVINQPQHF | TGTGCCAGTAGGGACCTGACAGTTATCAATCAGCCCCAGCATTTT
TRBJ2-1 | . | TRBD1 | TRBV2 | CAGRQGTYNEQFF | TGTGCCGGTAGACAGGGGACCTACAATGAGCAGTTCTTC
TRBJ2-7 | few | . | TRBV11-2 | CASTPPIPSGEQYF | TGTGCCAGCACACCTCCCATACCGTCAGGCGAGCAGTACTTC
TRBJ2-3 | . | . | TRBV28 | CASSDPTDTQYF | TGTGCCAGCAGTGACCCCACAGATACGCAGTATTTT
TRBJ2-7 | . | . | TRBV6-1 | CASSEGTDYEQYF | TGTGCCAGCAGTGAGGGGACGGACTACGAGCAGTACTTC
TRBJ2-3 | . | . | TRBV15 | CATSRDRATLGSTDTQYF | TGTGCCACCAGCAGAGATAGGGCCACGTTAGGGAGCACAGATACGCAGTATTTT
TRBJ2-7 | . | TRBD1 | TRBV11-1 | CASSTYEGAKDEQYF | TGTGCCAGCAGCACCTACGAGGGGGCTAAGGACGAGCAGTACTTC
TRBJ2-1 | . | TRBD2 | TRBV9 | CASSIRTSGNNEQFF | TGTGCCAGCAGCATACGGACTAGCGGGAACAATGAGCAGTTCTTC
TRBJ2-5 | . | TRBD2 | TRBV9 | CASSVDISGGETQYF | TGTGCCAGCAGCGTAGATATTAGCGGGGGAGAGACCCAGTACTTC
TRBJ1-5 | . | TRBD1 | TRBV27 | CASRPGTANQPQHF | TGTGCCAGCAGGCCTGGGACAGCTAATCAGCCCCAGCATTTT
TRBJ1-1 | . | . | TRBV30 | CAWSVRVTEAFF | TGTGCCTGGAGTGTACGGGTCACTGAAGCTTTCTTT
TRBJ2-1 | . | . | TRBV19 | CASSREDNEQFF | TGTGCCAGTAGTCGGGAAGACAATGAGCAGTTCTTC
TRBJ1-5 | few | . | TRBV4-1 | CASSQDRGVYQPQHF | TGCGCCAGCAGCCAAGACAGGGGCGTCTATCAGCCCCAGCATTTT
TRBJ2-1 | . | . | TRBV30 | CAWTYPGMNEQFF | TGTGCCTGGACCTACCCGGGGATGAATGAGCAGTTCTTC
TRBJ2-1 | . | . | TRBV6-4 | CASSVGDEQFF | TGTGCCAGCAGTGTAGGGGATGAGCAGTTCTTC
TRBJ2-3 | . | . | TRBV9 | CASSLWATTDTQYF | TGTGCCAGCAGCCTGTGGGCGACCACAGATACGCAGTATTTT
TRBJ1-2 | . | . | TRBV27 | CASSLSEGRGYTF | TGTGCCAGCAGTTTATCGGAGGGTCGTGGCTACACCTTC
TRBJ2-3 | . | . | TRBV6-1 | CASWPAATYTDTQYF | TGTGCCAGCTGGCCGGCTGCGACGTACACAGATACGCAGTATTTT
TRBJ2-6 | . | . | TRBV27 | CATSHGAYFSGANVLTF | TGTGCCACCTCCCACGGGGCATATTTCTCTGGGGCCAACGTCCTGACTTTC
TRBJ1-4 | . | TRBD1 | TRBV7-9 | CASSGKGQGAEKLFF | TGTGCCAGCAGCGGTAAAGGACAGGGGGCGGAAAAACTGTTTTTT
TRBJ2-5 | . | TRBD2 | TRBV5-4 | CASSRGLAGVETQYF | TGTGCCAGCAGCCGGGGACTAGCGGGAGTAGAGACCCAGTACTTC
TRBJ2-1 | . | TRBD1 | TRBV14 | CASSQTGARRFF | TGTGCCAGCAGCCAGACAGGGGCCCGGAGGTTCTTC
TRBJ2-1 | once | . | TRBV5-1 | CASSSTGWLQFF | TGCGCCAGCAGCAGTACAGGGTGGTTGCAGTTCTTC
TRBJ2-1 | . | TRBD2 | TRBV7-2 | CASNPRGGRALYNEQFF | TGTGCCAGCAATCCGCGGGGCGGGAGGGCCTTATACAATGAGCAGTTCTTC
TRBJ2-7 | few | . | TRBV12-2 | CASRLGRGRRDPYEQYF | TGTGCAAGTCGCTTAGGTCGGGGGAGGCGCGACCCCTACGAGCAGTACTTC
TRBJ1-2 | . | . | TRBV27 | CASSSKRIPSWGYTF | TGTGCCAGCAGTTCGAAACGGATCCCAAGTTGGGGCTACACCTTC
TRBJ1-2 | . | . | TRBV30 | CAWSVWQGIGYTF | TGTGCCTGGAGTGTATGGCAGGGGATTGGCTACACCTTC